The 4 T cell receptor beta chains below all came from one sample that was sequenced in a study of CD8+ T cells in alopecia areata. RNA was extracted and reverse transcribed into cDNA as the sequencing template. The data were produced by immunoSEQ multiplex PCR, yet TCRdb's version contains in-frame clones alone and is incomplete. Here the sample spans 150,000 to 200,000 clones, around 64% being singletons. The input for sequencing was CD8+ T cells sorted from blood, taken at week 0. The receptors here all came from a human donor with alopecia areata.

The chain uses TRBV30 and TRBJ1-1; a possible D gene is TRBD1 (5 bases). This CDR3 comprises 13 residues. The germline CDR1 and CDR2 sequences are GTSNPN and SVGIG (reference sequence). With 3 bases removed from V and 5 bases from J, the gap between germline ends came to 13 bases. The CDR3 bases are TGTGCCTGGAGGATAGGGGTCGGAACTGAAGCTTTCTTT. As protein: CAWRIGVGTEAFF.

CDR3 amino acids: CAWRFGNTIYF. The CDR3 DNA is TGTGCCTGGAGATTTGGAAACACCATATATTTT. The chain is built from TRBV30 and TRBJ1-3; D remains unclear. V was clipped by 3 bases and J by 3 bases, with 3 bases between them. Germline-derived CDR1 and CDR2 are GTSNPN and SVGIG (reference sequence). This CDR3 region has 11 residues.

The genes are TRBV25-1 and TRBJ2-7; D perhaps matches TRBD1 (5 bases). The V gene's germline CDR1 is MGHDK and CDR2 SYGVNS. The CDR3 extends over 11 amino acids. Trimming removed 5 bases from V and 6 bases from J, with 8 bases in between. The CDR3 region is CASSRQLEQYF. CDR3 DNA: TGTGCCAGCAGTCGACAGCTCGAGCAGTACTTC.

The V and J genes are TRBV13 and TRBJ1-4, with no clear D. The length of the CDR3 is 15 residues. Deletions cut 2 bases from V and 2 bases from J, with 9 bases between. Germline loops: CDR1 PRHDT, CDR2 FYEKMQ (reference sequence). The CDR3 protein is CASSLSMATNEKLFF. As DNA, the CDR3 is TGTGCCAGCAGCTTATCCATGGCGACTAATGAAAAACTGTTTTTT.